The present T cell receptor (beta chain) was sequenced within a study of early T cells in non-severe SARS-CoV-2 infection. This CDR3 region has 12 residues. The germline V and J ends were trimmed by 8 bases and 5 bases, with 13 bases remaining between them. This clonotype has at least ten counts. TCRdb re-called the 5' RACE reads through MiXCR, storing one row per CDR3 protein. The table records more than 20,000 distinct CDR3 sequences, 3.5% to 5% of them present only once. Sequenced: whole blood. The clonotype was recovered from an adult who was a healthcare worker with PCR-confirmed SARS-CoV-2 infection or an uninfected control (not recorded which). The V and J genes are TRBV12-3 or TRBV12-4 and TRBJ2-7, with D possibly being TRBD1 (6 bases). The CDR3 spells CASSSTGNEQYF. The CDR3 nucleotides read TGTGCCAGCTCCTCAACAGGGAACGAGCAGTACTTC.